This T cell receptor (beta chain) stems from a study of OX40 agonist ivuxolimab in advanced cancers. Overall study results and limits: Certain nonresponders additionally had low normalized T-cell clonal expansion.

Concerning this clone: Antigen unknown.

The ends lost 1 base at V and 5 bases at J; junction bases unmatched: 22. From germline, CDR1 is SGHVS and CDR2 FQNEAQ. CDR3 length: 20 residues. The data were produced by immunoSEQ multiplex PCR, yet TCRdb's version contains in-frame clones alone and is incomplete. In the table there are some 14,000 clones, approximately 60% of which are singletons. V gene TRBV7-8 combines with J gene TRBJ2-5, with 7 positions matching TRBD1. The starting material was CD4+ or CD8+ T cells sorted from blood, obtained in a trial of the OX40 agonist ivuxolimab. The origin of this receptor is an adult with an advanced solid tumor such as melanoma, head and neck, liver or kidney cancer. The CDR3 DNA follows: TGTGCCAGCAGCTTAGTATACCCCTCGGGACAGCGAACCCCCTGGGAGACCCAGTACTTC. Protein product: CASSLVYPSGQRTPWETQYF.